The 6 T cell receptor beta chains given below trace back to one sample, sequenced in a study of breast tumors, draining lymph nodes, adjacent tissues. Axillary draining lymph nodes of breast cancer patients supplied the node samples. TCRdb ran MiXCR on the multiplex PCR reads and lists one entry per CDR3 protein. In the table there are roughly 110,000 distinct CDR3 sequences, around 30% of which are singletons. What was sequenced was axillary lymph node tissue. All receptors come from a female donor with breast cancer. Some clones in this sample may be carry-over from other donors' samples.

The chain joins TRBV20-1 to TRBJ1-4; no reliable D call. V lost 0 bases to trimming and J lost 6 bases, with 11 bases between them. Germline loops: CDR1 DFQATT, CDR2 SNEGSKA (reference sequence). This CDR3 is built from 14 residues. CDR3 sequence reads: CSAREGIEDEKLFF. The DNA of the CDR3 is TGCAGTGCTAGAGAAGGGATTGAGGATGAAAAACTGTTTTTT.

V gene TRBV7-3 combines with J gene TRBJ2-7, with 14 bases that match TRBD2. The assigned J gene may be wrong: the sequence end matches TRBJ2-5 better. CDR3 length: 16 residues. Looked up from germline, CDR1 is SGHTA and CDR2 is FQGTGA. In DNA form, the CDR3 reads TGTGCCAGCAGCTCGGGACTAGCGGGAGCAGATGGGACCCAGTACTTC. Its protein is CASSSGLAGADGTQYF.

Here the CDR3 reads CAQDWAETQYF. CDR3 DNA sequence: TGTGCCCAGGACTGGGCCGAGACCCAGTACTTC. The rearrangement uses TRBV9 and TRBJ2-5; TRBD2 might be the D (5 bases). Trimming cost V 10 bases and J 5 bases, with 12 bases left between them. The germline CDR1 and CDR2 sequences are SGDLS and YYNGEE. The CDR3 has 11 residues.

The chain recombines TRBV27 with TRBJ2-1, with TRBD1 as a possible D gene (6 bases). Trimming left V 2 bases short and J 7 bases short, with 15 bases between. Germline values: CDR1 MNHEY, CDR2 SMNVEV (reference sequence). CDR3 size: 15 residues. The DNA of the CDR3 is TGTGCCAGCAGTTTACCCGGGACATCCGCGAATGAGCAGTTCTTC. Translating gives CASSLPGTSANEQFF.

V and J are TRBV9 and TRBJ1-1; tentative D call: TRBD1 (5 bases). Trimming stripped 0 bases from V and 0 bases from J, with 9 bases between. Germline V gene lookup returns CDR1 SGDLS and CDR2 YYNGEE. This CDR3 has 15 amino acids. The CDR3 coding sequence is TGTGCCAGCAGCGTAGAAGACAGTCTGAACACTGAAGCTTTCTTT. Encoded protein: CASSVEDSLNTEAFF. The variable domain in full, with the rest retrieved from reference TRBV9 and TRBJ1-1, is DSGVTQTPKHLITATGQRVTLRCSPRSGDLSVYWYQQSLDQGLQFLIQYYNGEERAKGNILERFSAQQFPDLHSELNLSSLELGDSALYFCASSVEDSLNTEAFFGQGTRLTVV.

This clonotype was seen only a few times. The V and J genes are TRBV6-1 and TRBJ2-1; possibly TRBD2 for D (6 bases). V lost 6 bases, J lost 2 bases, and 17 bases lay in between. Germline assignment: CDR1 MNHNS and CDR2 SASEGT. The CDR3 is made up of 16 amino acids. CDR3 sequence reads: CASSPPAGRPYNEQFF. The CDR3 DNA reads TGTGCCAGCAGCCCCCCGGCCGGGAGACCCTACAATGAGCAGTTCTTC.